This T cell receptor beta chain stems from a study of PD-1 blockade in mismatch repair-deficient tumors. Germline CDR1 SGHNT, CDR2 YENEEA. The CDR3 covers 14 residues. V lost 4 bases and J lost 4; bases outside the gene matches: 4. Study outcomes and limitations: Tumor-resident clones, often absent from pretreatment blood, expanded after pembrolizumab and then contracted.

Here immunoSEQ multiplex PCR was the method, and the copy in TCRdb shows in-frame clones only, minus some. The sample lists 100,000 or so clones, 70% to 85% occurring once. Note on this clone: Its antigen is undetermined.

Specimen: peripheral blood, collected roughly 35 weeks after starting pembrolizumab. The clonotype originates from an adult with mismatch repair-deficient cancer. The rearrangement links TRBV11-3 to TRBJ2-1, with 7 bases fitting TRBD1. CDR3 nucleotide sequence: TGTGCCAGCAGCTGGGACAGCCTGTACAATGAGCAGTTCTTC. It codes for CASSWDSLYNEQFF.